This T cell receptor (beta chain) was retrieved from a study of PD-1 blockade in classical Hodgkin lymphoma. Study-level findings and limits: A reduction in baseline TCR diversity was reportedly seen in newly diagnosed patients relative to healthy donors. The drivers behind the repertoire differences, possibly disease activity or prior therapy, remain undefined.

Repertoires were generated with immunoSEQ multiplex PCR, while TCRdb's copy carries only in-frame clones and drops some. The table lists about 21,000 clones, about four fifths of them singletons. Time point given: newly diagnosed, previously untreated cHL patient sample. Researchers report purifying CD4+ T cells from thawed PBMCs by magnetic negative selection. PBMCs representing newly diagnosed, untreated classical Hodgkin lymphoma functioned as the comparison. To note about this clone: Its specificity is unknown.

This CDR3 has 11 residues. Looked up from germline, CDR1 is SNHLY and CDR2 is FYNNEI. The germline V and J ends were trimmed by 2 bases and 6 bases, with 3 bases remaining between them. The chain joins TRBV2 to TRBJ2-3; no reliable D call. This TCR was sampled from a human donor with classical Hodgkin lymphoma. Input material: CD4+ T cells from blood. Here the CDR3 reads CASSETDTQYF. The CDR3 DNA reads as TGTGCCAGCAGTGAAACTGATACGCAGTATTTT.